This is a list of T cell receptor beta chains from one sample in a study of OX40 agonist ivuxolimab in advanced cancers. Using immunoSEQ multiplex PCR, the repertoire was profiled, and TCRdb retains in-frame clones only, with some absent. The top ten clones hold 15% to 20% of a sample with fewer than 45,000 clones, 70% to 80% of them seen once. The source was CD4+ or CD8+ T cells sorted from blood, collected in a trial of the OX40 agonist ivuxolimab. These receptors came from an adult with an advanced solid tumor such as melanoma, head and neck, liver or kidney cancer. Both conserved end residues are part of each CDR3. Each record gives: J gene, V gene, CDR3 protein.

TRBJ1-5 | TRBV10-2 | CASSERTSWDNQPQHF
TRBJ1-6 | TRBV9 | CASSVAGSPLHF
TRBJ2-2 | TRBV7-8 | CASSLTPGQRYTGELFF
TRBJ2-7 | TRBV11-1 | CASSSSGEKAYEQYF
TRBJ1-4 | TRBV7-2 | CASSFRARDEKLFF
TRBJ1-1 | TRBV4-3 | CASSQDHGPEAFF
TRBJ1-1 | TRBV5-8 | CASSFSGVAFF
TRBJ2-3 | TRBV5-1 | CASSWVTDTQYF
TRBJ2-2 | TRBV7-2 | CASSLAPGLAGAGTGELFF
TRBJ1-5 | TRBV5-6 | CASSLGSSAHQPQHF
TRBJ2-5 | TRBV19 | CARPLRETQYF
TRBJ1-5 | TRBV6-1 | CASSEVGPQHF
TRBJ2-1 | TRBV5-1 | CASSRASDNEQFF
TRBJ1-2 | TRBV7-9 | CASSPMQGGGYTF
TRBJ1-1 | TRBV30 | CAWSVRLEAFF
TRBJ1-1 | TRBV19 | CASSMGSDTEAFF
TRBJ1-1 | TRBV10-3 | CAISRQRNTEAFF
TRBJ1-2 | TRBV27 | CASSLLGGPYGYTF
TRBJ2-7 | TRBV27 | CASSLSILAGRGAYEQYF
TRBJ2-7 | TRBV30 | CAWSVGGVAYEQYF
TRBJ1-5 | TRBV4-2 | CASSQGGAHSNQPQHF
TRBJ1-5 | TRBV30 | CAWSRAVGSQPQHF
TRBJ1-2 | TRBV2 | CASRNPTVLYGYTF
TRBJ1-2 | TRBV5-1 | CASSLDQGQGGGYTF
TRBJ2-1 | TRBV12-5 | CASGPGGGSEQFF
TRBJ2-2 | TRBV7-2 | CASSLRGNTGELFF
TRBJ2-7 | TRBV27 | CASKRTGAYEQYF
TRBJ1-4 | TRBV7-2 | CASSLGGGANEKLFF
TRBJ1-6 | TRBV30 | CAWSVTPSPLHF
TRBJ1-4 | TRBV6-1 | CASSERRVEKLFF
TRBJ1-1 | TRBV30 | CAWSVQADGEAFF
TRBJ2-5 | TRBV19 | CASSIDRSRETQYF
TRBJ2-5 | TRBV21-1 | CASSKGPGTSSGGGETQYF
TRBJ2-3 | TRBV6-5 | CASSPGGLAGDFF
TRBJ1-1 | TRBV7-9 | CASSLVEGEAFF
TRBJ2-4 | TRBV5-5 | CASSVGTGGRNIQYF
TRBJ1-2 | TRBV4-2 | CASSQDQGNYGYTF
TRBJ2-7 | TRBV6-5 | CASSQSGPGTGEQYF
TRBJ1-3 | TRBV9 | CASSASTAGNTIYF
TRBJ1-6 | TRBV5-6 | CASSGVVKTYNSPLHF
TRBJ2-7 | TRBV7-6 | CASSLGVGGYEQYF
TRBJ2-1 | TRBV30 | CAWSVPYSISYNEQFF
TRBJ2-7 | TRBV5-4 | CASSQSGGVYEQYF
TRBJ1-1 | TRBV30 | CAWSGGGRTEAFF
TRBJ1-1 | TRBV19 | CASSPPQGNTEAFF
TRBJ2-3 | TRBV29-1 | CSVDGGTDTQYF
TRBJ2-1 | TRBV2 | CASRPSSGEQFF
TRBJ2-5 | TRBV4-2 | CASSQELAGGPDSETQYF
TRBJ1-3 | TRBV11-2 | CASSLLDNSGNTIYF
TRBJ1-2 | TRBV7-8 | CASSHIGQGVEGYTF